Listed below are T cell receptor beta chains from one sample, sequenced in a study of T cells after yellow fever vaccination. A single record per CDR3 protein comes from TCRdb applying MiXCR to the 5' RACE reads. Of some 500,000 distinct CDR3 sequences in the sample, roughly 13% were seen once. The sample here was PBMCs, taken on the day of the yellow fever booster vaccination. These receptor sequences come from a man aged 30 to 45 who received the YFV17D yellow fever vaccine. CDR3s include the opening cysteine and the closing phenylalanine or tryptophan. The D gene is left open where the match is weak. Size tells how often a clone was seen (once, few, many) or the class of an expanded clone, and some rows leave it out.

clone size | D gene | J gene | V gene | CDR3 protein | CDR3 DNA
- | TRBD1 | TRBJ2-7 | TRBV20-1 | CSARQTGGAGFSEQYF | TGCAGTGCTAGACAAACAGGGGGCGCGGGTTTTTCCGAGCAGTACTTC
few | - | TRBJ1-1 | TRBV21-1 | CASSKGARKDTEAFF | TGTGCCAGCAGCAAAGGGGCCAGAAAGGACACTGAAGCTTTCTTT
- | - | TRBJ2-2 | TRBV5-6 | CASIPFPGENTGELFF | TGTGCCAGCATTCCTTTTCCAGGGGAAAACACCGGGGAGCTGTTTTTT
few | - | TRBJ2-3 | TRBV7-2 | CASSVYLGTQYF | TGTGCCAGCAGCGTCTACTTAGGCACGCAGTATTTT
- | TRBD1 | TRBJ1-2 | TRBV10-2 | CASSVAAGGGYGYTF | TGCGCCAGCAGTGTAGCGGCAGGGGGCGGATATGGCTACACCTTC
few | TRBD1 | TRBJ2-7 | TRBV11-2 | CASSPRGLARGWEQYF | TGTGCCAGCAGCCCCAGGGGGCTGGCTAGGGGCTGGGAGCAGTACTTC
- | TRBD1 | TRBJ2-2 | TRBV5-4 | CASKRTGENTGELFF | TGTGCCAGCAAACGGACAGGGGAGAACACCGGGGAGCTGTTTTTT
- | - | TRBJ1-4 | TRBV20-1 | CSARDPYEKLFF | TGCAGTGCTAGAGATCCTTATGAAAAACTGTTTTTT
- | - | TRBJ1-1 | TRBV18 | CASSPMGNTEAFF | TGTGCCAGCTCACCAATGGGGAACACTGAAGCTTTCTTT
few | - | TRBJ2-3 | TRBV19 | CASALLGAEGSTDTQYF | TGTGCCAGTGCCCTGCTGGGAGCGGAGGGTAGCACAGATACGCAGTATTTT
- | - | TRBJ2-1 | TRBV29-1 | CSVVRSSSYNEQFF | TGCAGCGTTGTACGATCGAGCTCCTACAATGAGCAGTTCTTC
few | TRBD1 | TRBJ2-2 | TRBV5-4 | CASSSPGQTTNTGELFF | TGTGCCAGCAGCTCACCGGGACAGACTACGAACACCGGGGAGCTGTTTTTT
few | - | TRBJ2-5 | TRBV20-1 | CSVRGPETQYF | TGCAGTGTTCGAGGTCCGGAGACCCAGTACTTC
- | TRBD1 | TRBJ1-5 | TRBV20-1 | CCFRGQAAGWGWPQHF | TGCTGCTTCAGGGGACAGGCGGCGGGCTGGGGTTGGCCCCAGCATTTT
- | TRBD1 | TRBJ2-3 | TRBV20-1 | CSASRTGITDTQYF | TGCAGTGCTTCCCGGACAGGAATCACAGATACGCAGTATTTT
- | - | TRBJ2-7 | TRBV7-2 | CASSHGAYYEQYF | TGTGCCAGCAGTCACGGAGCGTACTACGAGCAGTACTTC
- | - | TRBJ2-3 | TRBV4-2 | CASSLDGEDRRQVRTQYF | TGTGCCAGCAGCCTCGACGGGGAAGACCGACGCCAGGTTCGTACGCAGTATTTT
few | - | TRBJ2-5 | TRBV29-1 | CSVEDFAEGPQYF | TGCAGCGTTGAAGATTTTGCAGAAGGCCCCCAGTACTTC
- | TRBD2 | TRBJ2-1 | TRBV12-3/TRBV12-4 | CASNVGGISYNEQFF | TGTGCCAGCAACGTGGGAGGGATTTCCTACAATGAGCAGTTCTTC
- | - | TRBJ2-1 | TRBV5-1 | CASSLPEPEQFF | TGCGCCAGCAGCTTGCCGGAGCCTGAGCAGTTCTTC